This T cell receptor (beta chain) is from a study of regulatory T cells in long-lasting Graves disease. The CDR3 extends over 15 amino acids. Germline lookup yields CDR1 SEHNR and CDR2 FQNEAQ (reference sequence). The V end was cut by 3 bases, the J end by 2 bases, with 12 bases between. Combining iRepertoire HTBI primers with Arm-PCR of CDR3 regions, the authors built TCR beta libraries. TCRdb reprocessed the multiplex PCR reads with MiXCR, giving one entry per CDR3 protein. The sample shows about 560,000 distinct CDR3 sequences, around 16% of them seen only once. Specified time point: newly diagnosed GD, antithyroid drugs for less than 3 months. RNA isolated from PBMCs was used to make the TCR library. This clonotype has ten or more counts. These same data were also listed under a study on T cells in Graves' hyperthyroidism and ophthalmopathy.

The TCR comes from a man aged 18-30 years with Graves disease. The sample in question was peripheral blood mononuclear cells (PBMCs), obtained at new diagnosis, from a patient treated with antithyroid drugs. The rearrangement links TRBV7-9 to TRBJ2-3, with a tentative D call TRBD2 (6 bases). The CDR3 here is CASSFRGTTTDTQYF. The CDR3 DNA is TGTGCCAGCAGCTTTCGCGGGACCACCACAGATACGCAGTATTTT. Combining the CDR3 with reference TRBV7-9 and TRBJ2-3 gives the whole variable domain DTGVSQNPRHKITKRGQNVTFRCDPISEHNRLYWYRQTLGQGPEFLTYFQNEAQLEKSRLLSDRFSAERPKGSFSTLEIQRTEQGDSAMYLCASSFRGTTTDTQYFGPGTRLTVL.